This T cell receptor (beta chain) comes out of a study of shared clonotypes between healthy human individuals. With 6 bases removed from V and 0 bases from J, the gap between germline ends came to 12 bases. The CDR3 has 15 residues. The germline CDR1 and CDR2 sequences are MNHEY and SVGAGI. A split of CD4+ cells into CD45RA+ naive and CD45RA-negative memory subsets was performed. Assay: immunoSEQ multiplex PCR; the TCRdb copy retains only in-frame clones and omits some. The sample consists of approximately 2,300,000 clones, 85% to 95% of them appearing once. The clonotype comes from a man between 18 and 29 years old in good health. Some clones in this sample may be carry-over from other donors' samples. Sequenced sample: naive CD4+ T cells from PBMCs. Noted subset: CD45RA+ positively selected. This rearrangement joins TRBV6-5 to TRBJ1-5; D uncertain. CDR3: CASRKSGGSNQPQHF. The CDR3 nucleotides read TGTGCCAGCAGAAAGTCCGGTGGTAGCAATCAGCCCCAGCATTTT.